Following are 2 T cell receptor beta chains from one sample sequenced in a study of tumor-infiltrating lymphocytes in oesophageal squamous cell carcinoma. One entry per CDR3 protein, called by TCRdb with MiXCR from the PCR reads. The table lists more than 10,000 distinct CDR3 sequences, approximately 48% of them singletons. The sample taken for sequencing was esophageal tumor tissue. The origin of the receptors is a female donor with esophageal squamous cell carcinoma.

This clonotype was recorded at least ten times. The chain uses TRBV5-1 and TRBJ2-1; 14 nucleotides line up with TRBD2. The CDR3 runs 15 residues. The germline gives CDR1 SGHRS, CDR2 YFSETQ. V lost 4 bases to trimming and J lost 6 bases; unmatched junction nucleotides: 3. The CDR3 bases are TGCGCCAGCAGCCCGGGGACTAGCGGGGGCAATGAGCAGTTCTTC. The encoded protein is CASSPGTSGGNEQFF.

This clonotype was observed at least ten times. This sequence joins TRBV2 and TRBJ2-3; D gene unclear. The CDR3 is 14 residues long. Trimming removed 2 bases at V and 1 base at J, with 7 bases between. Per germline, CDR1 SNHLY and CDR2 FYNNEI. The CDR3 loop reads CASSENGRTDTQYF. The CDR3 nucleotides are TGTGCCAGCAGTGAAAACGGACGCACAGATACGCAGTATTTT.